This T cell receptor beta chain was observed in a study of cytomegalovirus exposure and HLA in healthy donors. Background on the study: For the roughly 400 genotyped donors, over 80% fell within the Caucasian-associated ancestry cluster. The study, taken as a whole, reports: CMV serostatus was the only immune exposure information that was available. It emerged from a later analysis that several of the most significant clusters appeared to be linked to common viral pathogens.

Germline CDR1 reads SGHAT; CDR2 reads FQNNGV. Trimming took 5 bases from V and 2 from J; bases not matched to a gene: 5. The CDR3 has 14 amino acids. PCR amplification relied on 60 Vbeta primers (plus 13 Jbeta primers). TCRdb's copy holds only in-frame clones and misses some; the assay was immunoSEQ multiplex PCR. The sample shows 200,000 to 250,000 clones, just over 75% of them seen only once. In the case of this clone: Its antigen is not identified.

The rearrangement uses TRBV11-2 and TRBJ1-2; 7 nucleotides match TRBD1. The receptor comes from a woman aged 55-69 years in good health and CMV-seropositive. The source material was PBMCs. The DNA of the CDR3 is TGTGCCAGCAGCGGCCAACAGGGGAACTATGGCTACACCTTC. The encoded protein is CASSGQQGNYGYTF.